This T cell receptor beta chain emerged from a study of blood T cell repertoires in COVID-19. About the research overall: Researchers got acute and convalescent COVID-19 samples from the United States, Italy and Spain. Nucleic acid was either cDNA or gDNA, and it came from T cells, B-cell-depleted T cells, or PBMCs.

This CDR3 is built from 14 residues. Trimming removed 2 bases from V and 7 bases from J; junction bases left unmatched: 5. The germline V gene has CDR1 SNHLY and CDR2 FYNNEI. Produced via immunoSEQ multiplex PCR; TCRdb's table is partial and in-frame only. The sample holds 250,000 or so clones; roughly 85% are singletons and the top ten take approximately 2%. There are a few counts of this clone. Across fewer than 25 US areas, participants ranged in age from roughly 18 to 95 years. The study counted Cohort 3 donors as recovered given two negative PCRs, clearance, or symptom resolution. V is TRBV2 and J is TRBJ1-5, with TRBD1 matching 7 bases. The origin of this receptor is a woman aged 50 to 60 who had recovered from COVID-19. The sequenced material came from PBMCs or T cells enriched from blood (not recorded which). CDR3 protein: CASSERGGLQPQHF. In DNA, the CDR3 is TGTGCCAGCAGTGAACGAGGGGGCTTGCAGCCCCAGCATTTT.